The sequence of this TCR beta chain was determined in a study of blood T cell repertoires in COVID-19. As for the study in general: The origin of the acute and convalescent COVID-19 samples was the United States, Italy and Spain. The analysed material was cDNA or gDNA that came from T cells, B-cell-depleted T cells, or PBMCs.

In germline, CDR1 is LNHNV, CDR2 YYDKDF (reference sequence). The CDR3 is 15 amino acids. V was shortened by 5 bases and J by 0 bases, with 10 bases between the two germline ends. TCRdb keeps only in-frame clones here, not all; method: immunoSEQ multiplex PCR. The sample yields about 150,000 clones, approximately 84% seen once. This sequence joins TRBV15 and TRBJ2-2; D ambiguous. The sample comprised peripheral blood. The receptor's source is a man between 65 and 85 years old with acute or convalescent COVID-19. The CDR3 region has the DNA TGTGCCACCAGCTCCGACATAGCGAACACCGGGGAGCTGTTTTTT. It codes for CATSSDIANTGELFF.